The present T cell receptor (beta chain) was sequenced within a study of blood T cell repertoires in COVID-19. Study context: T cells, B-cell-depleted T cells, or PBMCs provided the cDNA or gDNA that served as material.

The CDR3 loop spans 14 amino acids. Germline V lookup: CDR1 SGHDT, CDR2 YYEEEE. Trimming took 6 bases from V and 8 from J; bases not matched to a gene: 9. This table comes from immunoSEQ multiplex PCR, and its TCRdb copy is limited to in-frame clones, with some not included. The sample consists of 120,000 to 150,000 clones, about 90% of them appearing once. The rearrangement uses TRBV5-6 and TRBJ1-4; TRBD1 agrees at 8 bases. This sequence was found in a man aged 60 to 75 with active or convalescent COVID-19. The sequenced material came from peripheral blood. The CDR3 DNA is TGTGCCAGCATTCGCCAGGGGGCGGGCGAAAAACTGTTTTTT. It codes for CASIRQGAGEKLFF.